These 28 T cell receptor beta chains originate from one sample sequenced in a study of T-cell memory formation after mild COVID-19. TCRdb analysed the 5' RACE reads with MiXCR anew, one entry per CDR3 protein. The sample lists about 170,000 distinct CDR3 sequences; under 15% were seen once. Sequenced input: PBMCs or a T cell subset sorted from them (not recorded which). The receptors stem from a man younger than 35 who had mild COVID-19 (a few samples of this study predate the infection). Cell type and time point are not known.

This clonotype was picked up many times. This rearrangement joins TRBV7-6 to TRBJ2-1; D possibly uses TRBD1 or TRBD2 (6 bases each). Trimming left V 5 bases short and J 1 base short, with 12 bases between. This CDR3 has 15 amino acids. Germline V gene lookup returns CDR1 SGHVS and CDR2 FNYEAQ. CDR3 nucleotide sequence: TGTGCCAGCAGCCCAGGAGGGGGGTCCTACAATGAGCAGTTCTTC. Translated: CASSPGGGSYNEQFF.

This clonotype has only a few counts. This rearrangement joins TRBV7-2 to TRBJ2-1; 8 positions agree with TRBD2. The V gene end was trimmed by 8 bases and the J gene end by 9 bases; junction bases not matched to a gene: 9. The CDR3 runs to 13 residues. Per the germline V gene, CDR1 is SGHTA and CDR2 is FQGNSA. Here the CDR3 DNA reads TGTGCCAGCCTATCGGGGGGGCTCGGTGAGCAGTTCTTC. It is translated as CASLSGGLGEQFF. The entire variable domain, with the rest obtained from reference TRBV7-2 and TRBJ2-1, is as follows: GAGVSQSPSNKVTEKGKDVELRCDPISGHTALYWYRQSLGQGLEFLIYFQGNSAPDKSGLPSDRFSAERTGGSVSTLTIQRTQQEDSAVYLCASLSGGLGEQFFGPGTRLTVL.

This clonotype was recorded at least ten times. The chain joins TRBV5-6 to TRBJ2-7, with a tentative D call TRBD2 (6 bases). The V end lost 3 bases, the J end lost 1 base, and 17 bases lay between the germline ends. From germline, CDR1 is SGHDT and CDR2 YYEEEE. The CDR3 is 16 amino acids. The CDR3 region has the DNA TGTGCCAGCAGCTCATGGAGGGCAGGGAATTCCTACGAGCAGTACTTC. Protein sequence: CASSSWRAGNSYEQYF. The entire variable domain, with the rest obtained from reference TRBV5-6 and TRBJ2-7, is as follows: DAGVTQSPTHLIKTRGQQVTLRCSPKSGHDTVSWYQQALGQGPQFIFQYYEEEERQRGNFPDRFSGHQFPNYSSELNVNALLLGDSALYLCASSSWRAGNSYEQYFGPGTRLTVT.

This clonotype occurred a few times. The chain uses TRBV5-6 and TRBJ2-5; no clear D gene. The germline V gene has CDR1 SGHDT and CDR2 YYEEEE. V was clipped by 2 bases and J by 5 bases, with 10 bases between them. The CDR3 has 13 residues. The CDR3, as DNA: TGTGCCAGCAGCTTTGACACGGAGGAGACCCAGTACTTC. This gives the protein CASSFDTEETQYF.

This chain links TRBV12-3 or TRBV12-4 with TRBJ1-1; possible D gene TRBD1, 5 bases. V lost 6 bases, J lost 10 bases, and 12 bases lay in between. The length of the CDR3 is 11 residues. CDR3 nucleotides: TGTGCCAGCAGCCGACGGGGGTTAGCTTTCTTT. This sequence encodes CASSRRGLAFF.

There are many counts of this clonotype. The CDR3 DNA sequence: TGTGCCAGCCGCGGGGGGGCGAACGAGCAGTACTTC. This encodes CASRGGANEQYF. V usage is TRBV10-3 and J usage is TRBJ2-7, with 9 bases fitting TRBD2. V lost 10 bases and J lost 5; bases outside the gene matches: 6. Germline loops: CDR1 ENHRY, CDR2 SYGVKD. The CDR3 covers 12 residues.

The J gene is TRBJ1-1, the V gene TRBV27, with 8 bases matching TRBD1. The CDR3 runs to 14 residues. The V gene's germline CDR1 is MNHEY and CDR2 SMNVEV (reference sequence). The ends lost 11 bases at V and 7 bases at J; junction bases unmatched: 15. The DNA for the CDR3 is TGTGCCTCGCGGGTATCCCGGGACAGGATTGAAGCTTTCTTT. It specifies CASRVSRDRIEAFF.

The CDR3 nucleotides are TGTGCCAGCAGCGTAGGCGTAGGAGTGGAGACCCAGTACTTC. It codes for CASSVGVGVETQYF. The J gene is TRBJ2-5, the V gene TRBV9; D unresolved. The CDR3 is 14 amino acids. V was pared by 0 bases and J by 5 bases, with 11 bases between. The germline gives CDR1 SGDLS, CDR2 YYNGEE.

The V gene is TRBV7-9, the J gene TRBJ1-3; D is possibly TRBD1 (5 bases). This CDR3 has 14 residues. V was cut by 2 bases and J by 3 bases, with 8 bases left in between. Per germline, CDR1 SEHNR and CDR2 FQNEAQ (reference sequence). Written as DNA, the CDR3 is TGTGCCAGCAGCTTACAGGGAATTGGAAACACCATATATTTT. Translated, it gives CASSLQGIGNTIYF.

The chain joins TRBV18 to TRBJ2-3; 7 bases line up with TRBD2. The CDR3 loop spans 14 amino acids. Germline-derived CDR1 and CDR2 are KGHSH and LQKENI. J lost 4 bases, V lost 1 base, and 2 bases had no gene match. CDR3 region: CASSPQRGPDTQYF. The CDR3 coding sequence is TGTGCCAGCTCACCACAGCGGGGCCCAGATACGCAGTATTTT.

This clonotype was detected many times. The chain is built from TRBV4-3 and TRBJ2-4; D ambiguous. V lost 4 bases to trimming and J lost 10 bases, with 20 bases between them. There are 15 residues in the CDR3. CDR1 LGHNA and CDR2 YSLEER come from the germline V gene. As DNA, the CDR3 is TGCGCCAGCAGCCCCCTATACCCCTCCCGAGGAATTCAGTACTTC. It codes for CASSPLYPSRGIQYF.

In DNA, the CDR3 is TGTGCCAGCAGTTCTACGCTAGGACGGAGGGGTGGTCAGCCCCAGCATTTT. Translated, it gives CASSSTLGRRGGQPQHF. The V call is TRBV28, the J call TRBJ1-5, with TRBD1 as a possible D gene (5 bases). Germline CDR1 MDHEN, CDR2 SYDVKM. The CDR3 covers 17 residues. V lost 4 bases, J lost 6 bases, and 22 bases lay in between.

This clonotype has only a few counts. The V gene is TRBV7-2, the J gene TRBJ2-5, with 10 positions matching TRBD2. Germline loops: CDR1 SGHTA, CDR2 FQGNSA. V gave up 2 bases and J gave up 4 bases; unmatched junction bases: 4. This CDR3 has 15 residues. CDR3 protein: CASSLRLAGAETQYF. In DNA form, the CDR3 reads TGTGCCAGCAGCTTACGGCTAGCGGGGGCAGAGACCCAGTACTTC.

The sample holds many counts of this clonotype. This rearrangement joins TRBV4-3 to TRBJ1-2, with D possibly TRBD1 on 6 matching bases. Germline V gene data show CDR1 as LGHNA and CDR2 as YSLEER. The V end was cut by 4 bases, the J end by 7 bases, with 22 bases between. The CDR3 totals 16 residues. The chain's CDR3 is CASSRTGFSGVGGYTF. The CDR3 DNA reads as TGCGCCAGCAGCCGCACAGGGTTTTCGGGTGTGGGTGGCTACACCTTC.

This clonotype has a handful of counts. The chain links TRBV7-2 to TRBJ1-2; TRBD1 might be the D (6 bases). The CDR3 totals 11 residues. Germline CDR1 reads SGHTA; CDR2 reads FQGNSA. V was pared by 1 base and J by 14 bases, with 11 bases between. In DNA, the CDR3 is TGTGCCAGCAGCTTAGTAGGGGGGCGGACCTTC. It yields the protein CASSLVGGRTF.

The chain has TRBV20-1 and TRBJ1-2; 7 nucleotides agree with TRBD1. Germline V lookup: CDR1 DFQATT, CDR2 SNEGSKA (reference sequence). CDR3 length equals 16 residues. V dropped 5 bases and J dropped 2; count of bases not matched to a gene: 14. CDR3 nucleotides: TGCAGTGCTCCCGAATCAAACAGGGGAGTCAACTATGGCTACACCTTC. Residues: CSAPESNRGVNYGYTF.

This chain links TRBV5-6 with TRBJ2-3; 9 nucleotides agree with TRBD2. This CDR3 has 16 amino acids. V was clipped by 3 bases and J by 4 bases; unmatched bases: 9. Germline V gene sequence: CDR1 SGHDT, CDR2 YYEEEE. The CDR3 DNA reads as TGTGCCAGCAGCTGGGGGCGCGGGAGGGCGGCAGATACGCAGTATTTT. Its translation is CASSWGRGRAADTQYF.

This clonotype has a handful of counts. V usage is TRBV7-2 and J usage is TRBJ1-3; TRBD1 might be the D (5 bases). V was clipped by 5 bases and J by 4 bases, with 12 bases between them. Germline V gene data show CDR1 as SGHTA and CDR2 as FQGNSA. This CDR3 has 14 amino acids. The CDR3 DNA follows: TGTGCCAGCAGCCTCGGGGCATTCGGAAACACCATATATTTT. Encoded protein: CASSLGAFGNTIYF.

The CDR3 reads CASSFDGTGWDGYTF. In DNA form, the CDR3 reads TGTGCCAGCAGCTTCGACGGGACAGGGTGGGATGGCTACACCTTC. The chain joins TRBV7-9 to TRBJ1-2, with 9 bases matching TRBD1. This CDR3 is 15 amino acids long. V trimming: 3 bases; J trimming: 6 bases; junction bases outside the gene matches: 8. CDR1 SEHNR and CDR2 FQNEAQ come from the germline V gene (reference sequence).

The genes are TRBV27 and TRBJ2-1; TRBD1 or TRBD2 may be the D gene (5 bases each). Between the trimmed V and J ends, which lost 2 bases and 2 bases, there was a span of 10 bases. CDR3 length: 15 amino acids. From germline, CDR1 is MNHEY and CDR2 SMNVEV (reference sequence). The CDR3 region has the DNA TGTGCCAGCAGTTTAGGGGGTGGGACCTACAATGAGCAGTTCTTC. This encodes CASSLGGGTYNEQFF.

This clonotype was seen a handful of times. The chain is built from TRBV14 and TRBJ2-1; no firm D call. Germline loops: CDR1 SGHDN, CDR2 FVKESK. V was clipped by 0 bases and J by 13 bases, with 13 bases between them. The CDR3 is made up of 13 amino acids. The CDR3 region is CASSQDWSKAQFF. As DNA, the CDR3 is TGTGCCAGCAGCCAAGATTGGAGTAAGGCCCAGTTCTTC.

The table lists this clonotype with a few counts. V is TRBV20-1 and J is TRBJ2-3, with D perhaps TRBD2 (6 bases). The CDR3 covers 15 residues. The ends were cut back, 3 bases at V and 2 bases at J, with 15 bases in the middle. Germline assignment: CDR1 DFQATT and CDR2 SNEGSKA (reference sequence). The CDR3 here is CSASLGGSYTDTQYF. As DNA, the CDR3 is TGCAGTGCTAGCTTGGGGGGTAGTTACACAGATACGCAGTATTTT.

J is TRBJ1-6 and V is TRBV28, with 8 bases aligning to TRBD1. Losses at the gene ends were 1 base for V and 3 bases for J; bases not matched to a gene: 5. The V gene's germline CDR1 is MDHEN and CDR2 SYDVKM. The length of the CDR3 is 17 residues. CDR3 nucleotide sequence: TGTGCCAGCAGTTTATTACCTGACAGGGGCTATAATTCACCCCTCCACTTT. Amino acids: CASSLLPDRGYNSPLHF.

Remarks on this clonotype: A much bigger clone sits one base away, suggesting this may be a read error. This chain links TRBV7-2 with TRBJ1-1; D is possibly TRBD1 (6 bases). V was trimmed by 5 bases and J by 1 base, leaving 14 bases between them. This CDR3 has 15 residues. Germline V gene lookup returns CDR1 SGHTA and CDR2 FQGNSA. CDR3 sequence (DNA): TGTGCCAGCAGCGTCGCCGTGACAGGGAACACTGAAGCTTTCTTT. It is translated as CASSVAVTGNTEAFF.

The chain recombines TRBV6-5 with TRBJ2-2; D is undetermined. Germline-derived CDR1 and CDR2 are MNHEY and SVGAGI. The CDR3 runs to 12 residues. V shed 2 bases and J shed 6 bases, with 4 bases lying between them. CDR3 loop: CASSYGPGELFF. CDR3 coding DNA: TGTGCCAGCAGTTACGGGCCCGGGGAGCTGTTTTTT.

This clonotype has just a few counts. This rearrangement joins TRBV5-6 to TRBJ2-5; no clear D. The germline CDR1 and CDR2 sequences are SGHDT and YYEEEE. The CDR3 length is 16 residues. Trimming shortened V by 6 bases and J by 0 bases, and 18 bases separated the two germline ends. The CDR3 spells CASKLALLGYQETQYF. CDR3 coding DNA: TGTGCCAGCAAGCTTGCGCTTTTGGGGTACCAAGAGACCCAGTACTTC. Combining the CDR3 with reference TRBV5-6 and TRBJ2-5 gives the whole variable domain DAGVTQSPTHLIKTRGQQVTLRCSPKSGHDTVSWYQQALGQGPQFIFQYYEEEERQRGNFPDRFSGHQFPNYSSELNVNALLLGDSALYLCASKLALLGYQETQYFGPGTRLLVL.

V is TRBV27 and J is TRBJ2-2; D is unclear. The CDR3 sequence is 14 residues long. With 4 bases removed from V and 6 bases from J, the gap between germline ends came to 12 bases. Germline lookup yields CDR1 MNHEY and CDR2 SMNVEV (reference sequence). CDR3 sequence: CASSSSYVPGELFF. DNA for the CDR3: TGTGCCAGCAGTTCTTCCTACGTGCCCGGGGAGCTGTTTTTT.

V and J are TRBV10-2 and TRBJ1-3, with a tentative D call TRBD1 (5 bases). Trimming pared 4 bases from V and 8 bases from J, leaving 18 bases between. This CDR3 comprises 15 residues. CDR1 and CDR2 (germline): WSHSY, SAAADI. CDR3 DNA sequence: TGCGCCAGCAGTGGGGGGGACGGCGGAGGAGACACCATATATTTT. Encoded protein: CASSGGDGGGDTIYF.